Each of the 17 T cell receptor beta chains below was sequenced from the same sample in a study of blood T cell repertoires in COVID-19. Assay used: immunoSEQ multiplex PCR; TCRdb lists only in-frame clones, some missing. The sample shows over 110,000 clones, about nine tenths of them seen only once. The sequencing sample was made of peripheral blood. All receptors come from a human donor in a cohort sampled during active COVID-19.

The rearrangement joins TRBV18 to TRBJ1-2, with no clear D. In germline, CDR1 is KGHSH, CDR2 LQKENI. Trimming cost V 3 bases and J 1 base, with 9 bases left between them. The CDR3 runs 14 residues. The CDR3 here is CASSPERSNYGYTF. The CDR3 region has the DNA TGTGCCAGCTCACCCGAACGGAGTAACTATGGCTACACCTTC.

This clone was observed once. The chain recombines TRBV24-1 with TRBJ2-6; a weak D match, TRBD1 (6 bases). V lost 6 bases to trimming and J lost 0 bases, with 8 bases between them. Germline CDR1 and CDR2: KGHDR and SFDVKD. This CDR3 has 15 residues. The DNA of the CDR3 is TGTGCCACCAGTAAGGGGGACTCTGGGGCCAACGTCCTGACTTTC. It translates to CATSKGDSGANVLTF.

This chain uses TRBV5-1 with TRBJ2-3; D gene ambiguous. Germline V gives CDR1 SGHRS, CDR2 YFSETQ. Trimming took 1 base from V and 0 from J, leaving 6 bases between them. This CDR3 region has 14 residues. This CDR3 reads CASSLLSSTDTQYF. CDR3 bases: TGCGCCAGCAGCTTGTTGTCTAGCACAGATACGCAGTATTTT.

V is TRBV24-1 and J is TRBJ1-5; D may be TRBD1 (5 bases). The CDR3 covers 15 residues. Germline V gene lookup returns CDR1 KGHDR and CDR2 SFDVKD. V lost 4 bases and J lost 4, with 13 bases in between. CDR3: CATSEPGQGNQPQHF. DNA of the CDR3: TGTGCCACCAGTGAGCCCGGGCAGGGTAATCAGCCCCAGCATTTT.

The V call is TRBV9, the J call TRBJ2-3; D possibly corresponds to TRBD2 (6 bases). Trimming removed 5 bases at V and 0 bases at J, with 16 bases between. The CDR3 totals 16 residues. The germline V gene has CDR1 SGDLS and CDR2 YYNGEE. The CDR3 reads CASSQRTGASTDTQYF. The CDR3 coding sequence is TGTGCCAGCAGTCAACGAACGGGAGCTAGCACAGATACGCAGTATTTT.

The genes are TRBV2 and TRBJ1-2; D may be TRBD1 (5 bases). The CDR3 sequence is 13 residues long. Deletions cut 6 bases from V and 3 bases from J, with 11 bases between. Germline V lookup: CDR1 SNHLY, CDR2 FYNNEI. The CDR3 is CASSPTDYYGYTF. Here the CDR3 DNA reads TGTGCCAGCAGCCCGACAGATTACTATGGCTACACCTTC.

This rearrangement joins TRBV4-2 to TRBJ1-4; D may be TRBD1 (5 bases). V was trimmed by 0 bases and J by 0 bases, leaving 11 bases between them. CDR1 and CDR2 (germline): LGHNA, YNFKEQ. This CDR3 comprises 17 residues. The CDR3 protein is CASSQETVSATNEKLFF. The CDR3 DNA reads as TGTGCCAGCAGCCAAGAGACAGTCTCTGCAACTAATGAAAAACTGTTTTTT.

This chain connects TRBV5-8 to TRBJ2-7, with D possibly matching TRBD1 (6 bases). Germline CDR1 reads SGHTS; CDR2 reads YDEGEE. V was clipped by 0 bases and J by 2 bases, with 6 bases between them. This CDR3 has 13 residues. The CDR3 protein is CASSLEGAYEQYF. The CDR3 nucleotides read TGTGCCAGCAGCTTGGAGGGGGCCTACGAGCAGTACTTC.

This clone appeared a single time. The chain couples TRBV7-9 to TRBJ2-6; 7 positions match TRBD1. Germline trimming cut 4 bases from V and 0 bases from J; bases unmatched to any gene: 12. CDR3 length: 19 residues. Germline CDR1 is SEHNR and CDR2 is FQNEAQ (reference sequence). The CDR3 reads CASSSKRTGKGSGANVLTF. For the CDR3, the DNA is TGTGCCAGCAGCTCTAAACGGACAGGAAAGGGCTCTGGGGCCAACGTCCTGACTTTC.

The chain carries TRBV4-2 and TRBJ1-2; D ambiguous. The CDR3 sequence is 15 residues long. Germline-derived CDR1 and CDR2 are LGHNA and YNFKEQ. V was trimmed by 0 bases and J by 0 bases, leaving 8 bases between them. The CDR3 region has the DNA TGTGCCAGCAGCCAAGACGGAGGAGCTAACTATGGCTACACCTTC. It codes for CASSQDGGANYGYTF.

V and J are TRBV29-1 and TRBJ2-2, with 7 bases that match TRBD1. After removal of 0 bases from V and 3 bases from J, the junction contained 1 base not matched to a gene. The CDR3 sequence is 14 residues long. CDR1 is SQVTM and CDR2 is ANQGSEA in the germline V gene. The CDR3 region is CSVEETGYTGELFF. In DNA, the CDR3 is TGCAGCGTTGAAGAGACAGGGTACACCGGGGAGCTGTTTTTT.

The chain recombines TRBV7-9 with TRBJ1-2; the D gene is possibly TRBD1 (6 bases). The V gene's germline CDR1 is SEHNR and CDR2 FQNEAQ (reference sequence). V was trimmed by 2 bases and J by 4 bases, leaving 23 bases between them. This CDR3 region has 18 residues. CDR3 loop: CASSLTLINLDRTYGYTF. In DNA form, the CDR3 reads TGTGCCAGCAGCTTAACTCTTATAAATTTAGACAGGACCTATGGCTACACCTTC.

In its sample, this clone was seen once. The CDR3 sequence is CASRRTSSNTGELFF. The CDR3 DNA reads TGCGCCAGCAGAAGGACTAGCTCGAACACCGGGGAGCTGTTTTTT. The J gene is TRBJ2-2, the V gene TRBV5-1; 8 positions agree with TRBD2. After removal of 5 bases from V and 0 bases from J, the junction contained 3 bases not matched to a gene. CDR1 and CDR2 (germline): SGHRS, YFSETQ. The CDR3 consists of 15 residues.

V and J are TRBV7-8 and TRBJ2-2, with 8 positions matching TRBD2. The CDR3 runs to 16 residues. J was trimmed by 0 bases and V by 4 bases; bases with no gene match: 4. CDR1 and CDR2 from the germline V gene are SGHVS and FQNEAQ. The CDR3, as DNA: TGTGCCAGCAGCTATCCTAGCGGGCCGAACACCGGGGAGCTGTTTTTT. Translated: CASSYPSGPNTGELFF.

The genes are TRBV4-2 and TRBJ2-7; 12 bases align to TRBD2. J was trimmed by 2 bases and V by 0 bases; bases with no gene match: 2. The CDR3 sequence is 16 residues long. CDR1 and CDR2 (germline): LGHNA, YNFKEQ. CDR3 DNA sequence: TGTGCCAGCAGCCAAGATCGACTAGCGGGGGCCTACGAGCAGTACTTC. Its protein is CASSQDRLAGAYEQYF.

This rearrangement joins TRBV5-1 to TRBJ2-1; the D gene is possibly TRBD1 (6 bases). CDR3 size: 14 residues. Germline V lookup: CDR1 SGHRS, CDR2 YFSETQ. V shed 0 bases and J shed 4 bases, with 8 bases lying between them. CDR3 protein: CASSLGQVYNEQFF. The CDR3, as DNA: TGCGCCAGCAGCTTGGGACAGGTTTACAATGAGCAGTTCTTC.

This chain joins TRBV6-6 and TRBJ1-1; no clear D. V was trimmed by 4 bases and J by 1 base, leaving 7 bases between them. The CDR3 is made up of 13 amino acids. In germline, CDR1 is MNHNY, CDR2 SVGAGI (reference sequence). The CDR3 sequence: CASSWTGNTEAFF. DNA of the CDR3: TGTGCCAGCAGTTGGACTGGGAACACTGAAGCTTTCTTT.